Sequencing of this T cell receptor beta chain was carried out in a study of technical replicates of blood from a handful of donors (dated 2017 in TCRdb). Comment on this clone: Its target antigen remains unknown. No base-level quality is on record; no much larger clone is a single base apart.

Library prep was done by the immunoSEQ multiplex PCR assay. TCRdb stores this immuneACCESS table with in-frame sequences only. Part of the clones is absent; in the studies checked, under half of the shortfall reflects unresolved V genes, and no reason is known for the rest. The sample table shows 65,000 to 85,000 clones, and 85% to 95% are seen once. The leading ten clones occupy 0.37% of the sample. The CDR3 goes from the cysteine to the phenylalanine over 20 residues. The retained sequence is limited to the CDR3, 60 bases, with the frame set at the first base. Cut back by 1 base and 5 bases, the V and J ends lie 29 bases apart. The germline V gene encodes CDR1 SGHNT and CDR2 YENEEA.

This TCR came from a human donor in good health. The sequenced sample was T cells isolated from PBMCs. Recombination connected TRBV11-3 to TRBJ2-5, with TRBD2 perhaps the D gene, on 5 matching bases. The nucleotide sequence reads as follows: TGTGCCAGCAGCTTAGGGGGTCCCTTTACTAGAGGAGTCCCAAGCGAGACCCAGTACTTC. Its protein product is CASSLGGPFTRGVPSETQYF. Here the CDR3 is joined to the reference TRBV11-3 and TRBJ2-5 genes, and the full variable domain is: EAGVVQSPRYKIIEKKQPVAFWCNPISGHNTLYWYLQNLGQGPELLIRYENEEAVDDSQLPKDRFSAERLKGVDSTLKIQPAELGDSAVYLCASSLGGPFTRGVPSETQYFGPGTRLLVL.